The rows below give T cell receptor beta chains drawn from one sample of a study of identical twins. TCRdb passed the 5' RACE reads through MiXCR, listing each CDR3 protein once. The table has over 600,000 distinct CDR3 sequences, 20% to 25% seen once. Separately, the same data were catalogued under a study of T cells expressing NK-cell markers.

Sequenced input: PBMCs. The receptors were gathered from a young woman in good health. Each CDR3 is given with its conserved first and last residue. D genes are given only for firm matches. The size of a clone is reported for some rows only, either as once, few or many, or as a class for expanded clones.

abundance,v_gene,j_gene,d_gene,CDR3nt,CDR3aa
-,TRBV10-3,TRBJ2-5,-,TGTGCCATCAGTGACCCACTCGGGACTGAAGAGACCCAGTACTTC,CAISDPLGTEETQYF
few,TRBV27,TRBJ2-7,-,TGTGCCAGCGGGGCTTGGGGTGCGGCCTACGAGCAGTACTTC,CASGAWGAAYEQYF
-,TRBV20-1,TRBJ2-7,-,TGCAGTGCGACGGACAAAGCTGCCTACGAGCAGTACTTC,CSATDKAAYEQYF
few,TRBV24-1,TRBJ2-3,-,TGTGCCACCAGTGATCCAAGTACCGGGGTGGGTACGCAGTATTTT,CATSDPSTGVGTQYF
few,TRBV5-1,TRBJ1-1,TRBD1,TGCGCCAGCAGCTTGGACTCACAGGGGGCATCATTTCCAACTGAAGCTTTCTTT,CASSLDSQGASFPTEAFF
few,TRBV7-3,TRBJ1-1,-,TGTGCCAGCAGCTTAGGCGTTAGGAACACTGAAGCTTTCTTT,CASSLGVRNTEAFF
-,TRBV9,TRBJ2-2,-,TGTGCCAGCAGCCCCGGCAGCCGAAGTAACACCGGGGAGCTGTTTTTT,CASSPGSRSNTGELFF
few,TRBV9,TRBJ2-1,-,TGTGCCAGCAGCGTAGCGGTTTACAATGAGCAGTTCTTC,CASSVAVYNEQFF
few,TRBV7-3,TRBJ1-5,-,TGTGCCAGCAGCTTAGTCCCGGGAGGGCCCCAGCATTTT,CASSLVPGGPQHF
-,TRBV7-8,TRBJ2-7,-,TGTGCCAGCAGCCCGAGGACCAGGTACGAGCAGTACTTC,CASSPRTRYEQYF
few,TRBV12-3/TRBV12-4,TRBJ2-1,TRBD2,TGTGCCAGCAGTCGTCCGCGACTAGCGCCCCCGAGCTCCTACAATGAGCAGTTCTTC,CASSRPRLAPPSSYNEQFF
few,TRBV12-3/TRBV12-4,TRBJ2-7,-,TGTGCCATCCGGCTTGGGAGCGAGCAGTACTTC,CAIRLGSEQYF
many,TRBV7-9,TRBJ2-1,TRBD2,TGTGCCAGCAGCTTACCCAGCGGGGGAGACAATGAGCAGTTCTTC,CASSLPSGGDNEQFF
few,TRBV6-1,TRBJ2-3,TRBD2,TGTGCCAGCAGCCCCGGGGGGGCAGGTACGCAGTATTTT,CASSPGGAGTQYF
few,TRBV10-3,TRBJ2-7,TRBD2,TGTGCCATCAGCGCCCTAGCGGGGACGAACTACGAGCAGTACTTC,CAISALAGTNYEQYF
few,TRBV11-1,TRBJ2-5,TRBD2,TGTGCCAGCAGCTCAGAGGCTTTAGCGGGGGGCCTTGAAGAGACCCAGTACTTC,CASSSEALAGGLEETQYF
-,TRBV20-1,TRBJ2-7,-,TGCAGTGCTAGCCTAGGCCACGAGCAGTACTTC,CSASLGHEQYF
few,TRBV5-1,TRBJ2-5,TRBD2,TGCGCCAGCAGCCCTGGACTAGCGGGGGCCCAAGAGACCCAGTACTTC,CASSPGLAGAQETQYF
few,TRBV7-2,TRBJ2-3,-,TGTGCCAGCAGTCTAGGGGGGCGCGTAACAGATACGCAGTATTTT,CASSLGGRVTDTQYF
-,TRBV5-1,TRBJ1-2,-,TGCGCCAGCACACCAGGGGACAAATATGGCTACACCTTC,CASTPGDKYGYTF
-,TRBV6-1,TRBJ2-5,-,TGTGCCAGCAGCCCCGTGAGGGTCCGGGGGACCCAGTACTTC,CASSPVRVRGTQYF
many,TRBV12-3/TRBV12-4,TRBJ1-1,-,TGTGCCAGCAGCCTGGGACGGATGACTGACGCTTTCTTT,CASSLGRMTDAFF
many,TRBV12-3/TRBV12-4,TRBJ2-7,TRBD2,TGTGCCAGCAGTTTCTCACTAGCGAGCCTCGAGCAGTACTTC,CASSFSLASLEQYF
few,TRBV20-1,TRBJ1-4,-,TGCAGTGCTATGCCGGACAGAGCTAATGAAAAACTGTTTTTT,CSAMPDRANEKLFF
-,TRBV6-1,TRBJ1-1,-,TGTGCCTGCTCCTACGGGGCGAGTCGGAACACTGAAGCTTTCTTT,CACSYGASRNTEAFF
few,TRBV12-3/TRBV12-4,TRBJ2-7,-,TGTGCCAGCACTTTCAGGGGAAAAGTGTACGAGCAGTACTTC,CASTFRGKVYEQYF
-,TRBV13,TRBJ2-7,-,TGTGCCAGCAGCCCGTACGGGACAAGGATCTTTGGGCAGTACTTC,CASSPYGTRIFGQYF
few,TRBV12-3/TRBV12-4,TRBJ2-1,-,TGTGCCAGCTGCTTAGCCCCAGGGGCCCATGAGCAGTTCTTC,CASCLAPGAHEQFF
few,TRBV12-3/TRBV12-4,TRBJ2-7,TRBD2,TGTGCCAGCAGTCCTCGGACTAGCGGGAGTCTCCACGAGCAGTACTTC,CASSPRTSGSLHEQYF
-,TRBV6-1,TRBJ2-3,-,TGTGCCAGCACCGACTTCAGGGGGACCCCTACTAGCGCAGATACGCAGTATTTT,CASTDFRGTPTSADTQYF
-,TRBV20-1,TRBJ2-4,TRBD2,TGCAGTGCTAGAGAGGCTAGCGGGGGGGTTGACATTCAGTACTTC,CSAREASGGVDIQYF
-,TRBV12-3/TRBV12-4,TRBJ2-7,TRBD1,TGTGCCAGCAGGGATTCAGGGGGACGCTACGAGCAGTACTTC,CASRDSGGRYEQYF
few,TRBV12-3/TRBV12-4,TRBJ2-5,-,TGTGCCAGCAGTTATCCCCCCGGAGAGACCCAGTACTTC,CASSYPPGETQYF
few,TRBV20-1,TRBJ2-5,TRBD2,TGCAGTGCTAGAGATGGCGCGGGAGGGCGGGAGACCCAGTACTTC,CSARDGAGGRETQYF
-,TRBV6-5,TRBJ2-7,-,TGTGCGACCACGGGGGACAGCTACGAGCAGTACTTC,CATTGDSYEQYF
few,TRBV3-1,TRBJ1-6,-,TGTGCCAGCAGCCAAGTCCTGACTCAGACGAATTCACCCCTCCACTTT,CASSQVLTQTNSPLHF
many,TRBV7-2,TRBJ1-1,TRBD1,TGTGCCAGCAGCTCGGCAGGGGGCCCCTATGCTGAAGCTTTCTTT,CASSSAGGPYAEAFF
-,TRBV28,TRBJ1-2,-,TGTGCCAGCAGCACAGGACTTTCTAACTATGGCTACACCTTC,CASSTGLSNYGYTF
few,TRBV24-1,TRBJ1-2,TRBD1,TGTGCCACCAGTGTGCAACAGGGGTTTATCTATGGCTACACCTTC,CATSVQQGFIYGYTF
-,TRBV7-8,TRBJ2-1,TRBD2,TGTGCCAGCAGCCCGCGGGCTAGCGGGAGGGCCGAAGATGAGCAGTTCTTC,CASSPRASGRAEDEQFF
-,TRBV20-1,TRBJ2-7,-,TGCAGTGCTAGCGGAGTAGGGGGGGAGCAGTACTTC,CSASGVGGEQYF
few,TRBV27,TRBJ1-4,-,TGTGCCAGCAGTACCCGCGGGGCTAATGAAAAACTGTTTTTT,CASSTRGANEKLFF
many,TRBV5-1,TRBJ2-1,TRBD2,TGCGCCAGCAGCATTGTAGCGGGAGGGGGCAATGAGCAGTTCTTC,CASSIVAGGGNEQFF
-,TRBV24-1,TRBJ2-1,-,TGTGCCACCAGTGATTCAGGCAGTAGCTCCTACAATGAGCAGTTCTTC,CATSDSGSSSYNEQFF
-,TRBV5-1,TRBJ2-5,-,TGCGCCAGCAGCTTGCAGGACAGCCAAGAGACCCAGTACTTC,CASSLQDSQETQYF
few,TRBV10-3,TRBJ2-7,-,TGTGCCATCAGTGACTTGCCCGACTACGAGCAGTACTTC,CAISDLPDYEQYF
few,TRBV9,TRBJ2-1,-,TGTGCCAGCAGCCCTTCCGGGACTCCCGTAGGCTCCTACAATGAGCAGTTCTTC,CASSPSGTPVGSYNEQFF
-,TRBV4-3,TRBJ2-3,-,TGCGCCAGCAGCCCCTGGGGACAAGGCACAGATACGCAGTATTTT,CASSPWGQGTDTQYF
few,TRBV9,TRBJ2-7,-,TGTGCCAGCAGCGTAACACCGAGCTCCTACGAGCAGTACTTC,CASSVTPSSYEQYF
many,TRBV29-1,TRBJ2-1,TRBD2,TGCAGCGTTGAGGGAGGGAAGTTCTACAATGAGCAGTTCTTC,CSVEGGKFYNEQFF
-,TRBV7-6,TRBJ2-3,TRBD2,TGTGCCAGCAGCTTAGGAGGCGCGGGAGTTAGCACAGATACGCAGTATTTT,CASSLGGAGVSTDTQYF
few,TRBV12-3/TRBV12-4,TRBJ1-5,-,TGTGCCAGCAAATTGGGGAATCAGCCCCAGCATTTT,CASKLGNQPQHF
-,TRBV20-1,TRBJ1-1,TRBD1,TGCAGTGCTCCCCGACAGGGAGCGGTAACTGAAGCTTTCTTT,CSAPRQGAVTEAFF
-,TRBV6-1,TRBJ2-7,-,TGTGCCAGCGGACGCATTTTCCCCCACGAGCAGTACTTC,CASGRIFPHEQYF
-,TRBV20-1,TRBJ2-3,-,TGCAGTGCTCTAGGACGGAGCACAGATACGCAGTATTTT,CSALGRSTDTQYF